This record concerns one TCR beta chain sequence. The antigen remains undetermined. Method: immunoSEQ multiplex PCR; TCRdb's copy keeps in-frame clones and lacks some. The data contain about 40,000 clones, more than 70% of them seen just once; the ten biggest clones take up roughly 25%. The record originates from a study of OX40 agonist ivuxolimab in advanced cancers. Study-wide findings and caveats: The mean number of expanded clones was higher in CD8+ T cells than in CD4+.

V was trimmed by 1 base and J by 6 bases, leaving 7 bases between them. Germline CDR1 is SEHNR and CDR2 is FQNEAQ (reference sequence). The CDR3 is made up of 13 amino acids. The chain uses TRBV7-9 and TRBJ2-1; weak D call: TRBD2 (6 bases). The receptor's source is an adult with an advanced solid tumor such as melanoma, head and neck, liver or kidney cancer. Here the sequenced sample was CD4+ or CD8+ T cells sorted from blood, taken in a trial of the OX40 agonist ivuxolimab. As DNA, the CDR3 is TGTGCCAGCAGCTTAGTGGGGGGCAATGAGCAGTTCTTC. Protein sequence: CASSLVGGNEQFF.